This TCR beta chain derives from a study of siplizumab effects on memory and regulatory T cells. Assay: immunoSEQ multiplex PCR; the TCRdb copy retains only in-frame clones and omits some. The sample shows 56,000 or so clones, 95% to 98% of them seen only once. Trimming took 6 bases from V and 8 from J; bases not matched to a gene: 6. The CDR3 is 13 residues long. Germline CDR1 is MNHEY and CDR2 is SMNVEV (reference sequence). This sequence originates from a human donor in good health. The V call is TRBV27, the J call TRBJ2-1, with 8 bases lining up with TRBD2. Sample: naive CD8+ T cells sorted from blood. CDR3 DNA sequence: TGTGCCAGCAGCTTGACTAGCGTCTATGAGCAGTTCTTC. Residues: CASSLTSVYEQFF.